This is a list of T cell receptor beta chains from one sample in a study of CD8+ T cells in alopecia areata. Repertoires were generated with immunoSEQ multiplex PCR, while TCRdb's copy carries only in-frame clones and drops some. The sample shows 200,000 or so clones, roughly 64% of them seen only once. The sequencing used CD4+ T cells sorted from blood, collected at week 24, from a patient treated with tofacitinib. The receptors come from a human donor with alopecia areata. The CDR3 runs from the conserved cysteine through the conserved F or W. D genes are given only for firm matches. The size of a clone is reported for some rows only, either as once, few or many, or as a class for expanded clones.

>NA|TRBD2|TRBJ2-4|TRBV7-9
CASSPSLGLAGMENIQYF
TGTGCCAGCAGCCCGAGTCTGGGACTAGCGGGAATGGAAAACATTCAGTACTTC
>many|NA|TRBJ2-3|TRBV5-4
CASSILVSTDTQYF
TGTGCCAGCAGCATTCTAGTTAGCACAGATACGCAGTATTTT
>NA|TRBD1|TRBJ2-3|TRBV27
CASSQDRSTDTQYF
TGTGCCAGCAGTCAGGACAGGAGCACAGATACGCAGTATTTT
>few|NA|TRBJ2-4|TRBV25-1
CASSGPRAVYF
TGTGCCAGCTCAGGCCCGAGGGCCGTGTACTTC
>NA|NA|TRBJ1-1|TRBV7-2
CASSSRQANTEAFF
TGTGCCAGCAGCAGCCGACAGGCGAACACTGAAGCTTTCTTT
>NA|NA|TRBJ2-1|TRBV4-3
CASSQAVSGGSEQFF
TGCGCCAGCAGCCAAGCAGTGTCAGGGGGGAGTGAGCAGTTCTTC
>NA|NA|TRBJ2-3|TRBV7-2
CASSLEGGRFRTDTQYF
TGTGCCAGCAGCTTAGAGGGGGGGAGATTTCGGACAGATACGCAGTATTTT
>NA|NA|TRBJ2-3|TRBV30
CAWSVGVADTQYF
TGTGCCTGGAGTGTTGGCGTGGCAGATACGCAGTATTTT
>NA|TRBD1|TRBJ2-5|TRBV7-2
CASSLRRQGQETQYF
TGTGCCAGCAGCTTAAGGAGACAGGGACAAGAGACCCAGTACTTC
>NA|NA|TRBJ2-4|TRBV27
CASSLYSGLGVGNIQYF
TGTGCCAGCAGTTTATATTCAGGGCTTGGGGTGGGAAACATTCAGTACTTC
>few|NA|TRBJ1-2|TRBV29-1
CSVTIGQNYGYTF
TGCAGCGTAACCATCGGACAGAACTATGGCTACACCTTC
>NA|TRBD1|TRBJ1-2|TRBV7-2
CASSSRSRQGGGYTF
TGTGCCAGCAGCTCCCGTTCTAGACAGGGAGGTGGCTACACCTTC
>NA|TRBD1|TRBJ1-4|TRBV28
CASTDRQGQEKLFF
TGTGCCAGCACCGATCGACAGGGCCAGGAAAAACTGTTTTTT
>NA|TRBD1|TRBJ1-5|TRBV18
CASSPGGTGGNQPQHF
TGTGCCAGCTCACCAGGCGGGACAGGGGGCAATCAGCCCCAGCATTTT
>NA|NA|TRBJ1-2|TRBV5-1
CASSLTQDYGYTF
TGCGCCAGCAGCTTGACCCAAGACTATGGCTACACCTTC
>NA|NA|TRBJ2-1|TRBV13
CASSLELENEQFF
TGTGCCAGCAGCTTAGAGTTGGAAAATGAGCAGTTCTTC
>NA|TRBD1|TRBJ1-5|TRBV4-3
CASSQGTGGNQPQHF
TGCGCCAGCAGCCAAGGAACAGGGGGCAATCAGCCCCAGCATTTT
>NA|TRBD1|TRBJ2-7|TRBV30
CAWAPSGTGAIEQYF
TGTGCCTGGGCCCCCTCCGGGACAGGTGCGATCGAGCAGTACTTC
>once|NA|TRBJ2-3|TRBV29-1
CSVGERRKNLAYTDTQYF
TGCAGCGTTGGGGAGAGGAGGAAGAATTTAGCTTACACAGATACGCAGTATTTT
>few|NA|TRBJ1-1|TRBV28
CASSFRSTEAFF
TGTGCCAGCAGTTTCCGGAGCACTGAAGCTTTCTTT
>NA|TRBD2|TRBJ2-3|TRBV7-2
CASSFARAGGTIF
TGTGCCAGCAGCTTCGCTAGAGCGGGGGGCACAATTTTT
>few|NA|TRBJ2-3|TRBV6-6
CASNRGLTDTQYF
TGTGCCAGCAATAGGGGCCTCACAGATACGCAGTATTTT
>NA|TRBD1|TRBJ1-2|TRBV27
CASSQDRDFGYTF
TGTGCCAGCAGCCAAGACAGGGACTTTGGCTACACCTTC
>NA|NA|TRBJ2-1|TRBV10-3
CAISLANYNEQFF
TGTGCCATCAGTTTAGCGAACTACAATGAGCAGTTCTTC
>NA|NA|TRBJ2-3|TRBV2
CASNVIGTPSTDTQYF
TGTGCCAGCAATGTCATTGGGACTCCGAGCACAGATACGCAGTATTTT
>few|NA|TRBJ1-1|TRBV29-1
CSVDTEAFF
TGCAGCGTTGACACTGAAGCTTTCTTT
>few|NA|TRBJ2-3|TRBV7-9
CASSFFSGSTDTQYF
TGTGCCAGCAGCTTCTTCAGCGGGAGCACAGATACGCAGTATTTT
>NA|NA|TRBJ2-5|TRBV29-1
CSVEDQGETQYF
TGCAGCGTTGAGGATCAGGGCGAGACCCAGTACTTC
>once|TRBD2|TRBJ2-2|TRBV5-1
CASSLAPGLASNTGELFF
TGCGCCAGCAGCTTGGCCCCTGGACTAGCGTCGAACACCGGGGAGCTGTTTTTT
>few|NA|TRBJ2-2|TRBV18
CASSPNTGELFF
TGTGCCAGCTCACCGAACACCGGGGAGCTGTTTTTT
>NA|NA|TRBJ2-1|TRBV25-1
CASSEYIGYNEQFF
TGTGCCAGCAGTGAATATATCGGCTACAATGAGCAGTTCTTC
>few|NA|TRBJ2-1|TRBV6-6
CASRQGYGHNEQFF
TGTGCCAGCAGACAGGGTTATGGCCACAATGAGCAGTTCTTC
>NA|NA|TRBJ2-5|TRBV7-2
CASSNSQTQYF
TGTGCCAGCAGCAACAGCCAGACCCAGTACTTC
>NA|NA|TRBJ1-4|TRBV27
CASSLRFATNEKLFF
TGTGCCAGCAGTTTACGGTTCGCAACTAATGAAAAACTGTTTTTT
>NA|TRBD2|TRBJ2-2|TRBV29-1
CSVWAGANTGELFF
TGCAGCGTTTGGGCGGGGGCGAACACCGGGGAGCTGTTTTTT
>NA|NA|TRBJ2-3|TRBV7-2
CASSEADTQYF
TGTGCCAGCAGCGAAGCAGATACGCAGTATTTT
>NA|NA|TRBJ2-3|TRBV7-3
CASSLRTDTQYF
TGTGCCAGCAGCCTACGCACAGATACGCAGTATTTT